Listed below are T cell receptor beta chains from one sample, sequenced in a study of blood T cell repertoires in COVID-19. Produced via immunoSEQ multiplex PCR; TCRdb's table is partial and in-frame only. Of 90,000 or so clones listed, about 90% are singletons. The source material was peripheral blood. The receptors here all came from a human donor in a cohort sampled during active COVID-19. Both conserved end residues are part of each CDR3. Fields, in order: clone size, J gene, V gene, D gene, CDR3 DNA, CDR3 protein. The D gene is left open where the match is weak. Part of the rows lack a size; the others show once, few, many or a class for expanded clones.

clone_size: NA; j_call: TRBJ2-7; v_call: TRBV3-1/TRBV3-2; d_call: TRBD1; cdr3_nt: TGTGCCAGCAGTCCCGGGACAGGGTACGACGAGCAGTACTTC; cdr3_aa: CASSPGTGYDEQYF
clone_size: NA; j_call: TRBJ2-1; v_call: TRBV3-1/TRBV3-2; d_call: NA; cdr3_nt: TGTGCCAGCAGCTTCCGGACTGAAATATATGAGCAGTTCTTC; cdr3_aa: CASSFRTEIYEQFF
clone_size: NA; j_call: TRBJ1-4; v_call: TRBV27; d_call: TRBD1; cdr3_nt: TGTGCCAGCCGGGGACAGGAGAGACCTAATGAAAAACTGTTTTTT; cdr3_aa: CASRGQERPNEKLFF
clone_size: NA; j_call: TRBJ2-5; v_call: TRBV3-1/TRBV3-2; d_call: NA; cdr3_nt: TGTGCCAGCAGCCCCAGACAGTTTCAAGAGACCCAGTACTTC; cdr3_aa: CASSPRQFQETQYF
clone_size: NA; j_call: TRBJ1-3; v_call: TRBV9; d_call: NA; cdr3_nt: TGTGCCAGCAGCCCCCAGAATAACCTCAGAAACACCATATATTTT; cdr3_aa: CASSPQNNLRNTIYF
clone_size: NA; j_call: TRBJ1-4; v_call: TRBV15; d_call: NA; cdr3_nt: TGTGCCACCAGCAGAGTCGGACTTGAGGGAGAAAAACTGTTTTTT; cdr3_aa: CATSRVGLEGEKLFF
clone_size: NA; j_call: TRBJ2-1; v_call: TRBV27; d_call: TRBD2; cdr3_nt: TGTGCCAGCAGTTTCTCCCGGACTAGCGGACTTCTGAGCTCCTACAATGAGCAGTTCTTC; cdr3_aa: CASSFSRTSGLLSSYNEQFF
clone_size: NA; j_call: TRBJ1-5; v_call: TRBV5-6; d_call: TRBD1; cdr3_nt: TGTGCCAGCAGCCGGGACAGGGGTAACAATCAGCCCCAGCATTTT; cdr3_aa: CASSRDRGNNQPQHF
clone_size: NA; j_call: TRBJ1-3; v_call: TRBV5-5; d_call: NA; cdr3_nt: TGTGCCAGCAGCTTGGGTCCTGCCCTCGGGGACACCATATATTTT; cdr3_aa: CASSLGPALGDTIYF
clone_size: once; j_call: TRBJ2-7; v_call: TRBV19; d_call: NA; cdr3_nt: TGTGCCAGTAGCAGTGGGACAAACTACGAGCAGTACTTC; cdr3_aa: CASSSGTNYEQYF
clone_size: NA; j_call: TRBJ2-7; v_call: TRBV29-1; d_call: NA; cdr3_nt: TGCAGCGTGTCCCCAGCGGAAACCTCGGGGGAGCAGTACTTC; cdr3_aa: CSVSPAETSGEQYF
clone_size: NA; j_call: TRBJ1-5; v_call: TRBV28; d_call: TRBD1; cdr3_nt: TGTGCCAGCAGCCCCCGACAGGGTAGGAATCAGCCCCAGCATTTT; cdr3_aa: CASSPRQGRNQPQHF